The rows below give T cell receptor beta chains drawn from one sample of a study of beta chain features in type 1 diabetes. Repertoires were generated with immunoSEQ multiplex PCR, while TCRdb's copy carries only in-frame clones and drops some. The profile shows 350,000 or so clones, around a fifth of them singletons. The sequenced material came from naive CD4+ T cells from blood. These receptor sequences come from a woman between 18 and 29 years old in good health. Each CDR3 is given with its conserved first and last residue. Each record gives: D gene, V gene, CDR3 length, clone size, J gene, CDR3 DNA, CDR3 protein. D genes are given only for firm matches. The size of a clone is reported for some rows only, either as once, few or many, or as a class for expanded clones.

>-|TRBV18|12|-|TRBJ2-7
TGTGCCAGCTCACCACCCGGGGGCGAGCAGTACTTC
CASSPPGGEQYF
>TRBD2|TRBV7-2|17|-|TRBJ2-1
TGTGCCAGCAGCTTAGAGAGGGCTAGCGGGGGAAGGGATGAGCAGTTCTTC
CASSLERASGGRDEQFF
>-|TRBV29-1|14|-|TRBJ1-5
TGCAGCGTCGCCAACACTAATGCCGGGAAGCCCCAGCATTTT
CSVANTNAGKPQHF
>-|TRBV29-1|12|-|TRBJ2-5
TGCAGCGCGGACAGCCGACAAGAGACCCAGTACTTC
CSADSRQETQYF
>TRBD1|TRBV5-1|13|-|TRBJ1-2
TGCGCCAGCGCGTGGACAGGTGACTATGGCTACACCTTC
CASAWTGDYGYTF
>-|TRBV25-1|15|-|TRBJ1-1
TGTGCCAGCAGTGGGGGGCAGGGGATGAACACTGAAGCTTTCTTT
CASSGGQGMNTEAFF
>-|TRBV5-1|13|-|TRBJ2-1
TGCGCCAGCAGCCTCCGGGAGGCGGAGGGGGTATTCTTC
CASSLREAEGVFF
>-|TRBV18|13|-|TRBJ2-7
TGTGCCAGCCGATCGGGATCGCACTACGAGCAGTACTTC
CASRSGSHYEQYF
>TRBD1|TRBV29-1|14|few|TRBJ1-2
TGCAGCGCGTACGGGACAGGGTATAACTATGGCTACACCTTC
CSAYGTGYNYGYTF
>-|TRBV30|12|-|TRBJ1-1
TGTGCCTGGAGTGTTGTCGGGACTGAAGCTTTCTTT
CAWSVVGTEAFF
>-|TRBV5-1|15|once|TRBJ1-4
TGCGCCAGCAGCCCCTCGGGGAGATCGGATGAAAAACTGTTTTTT
CASSPSGRSDEKLFF
>-|TRBV27|15|-|TRBJ2-2
TGTGCCAGCAGTTTCAGGGACACCAACACCGGGGAGCTGTTTTTT
CASSFRDTNTGELFF
>TRBD1|TRBV11-2|15|-|TRBJ1-2
TGTGCCAGCAGCTTAGGGACCACAGGGGTCCGTGGCTACACCTTC
CASSLGTTGVRGYTF
>-|TRBV7-9|14|few|TRBJ2-5
TGTGCCAGCAGCTTCCGACAGATTCAAGAGACCCAGTACTTC
CASSFRQIQETQYF
>-|TRBV2|13|-|TRBJ1-4
TGTGCCAGCAGTCCGGGGTTGCGGGAAAAACTGTTTTTT
CASSPGLREKLFF
>TRBD1|TRBV19|15|-|TRBJ2-1
TGTGCCAGTAGTATTTCGGGACAGGGTTACAATGAGCAGTTCTTC
CASSISGQGYNEQFF
>-|TRBV19|16|-|TRBJ1-4
TGTGCCAGTAGTATCGGACTTGACAGGCTTAATGAAAAACTGTTTTTT
CASSIGLDRLNEKLFF
>TRBD1|TRBV7-9|16|-|TRBJ2-7
TGTGCCAGCAGCTCCCACTCCTACAGGGGCCCTTTGACGCAGTACTTC
CASSSHSYRGPLTQYF
>-|TRBV11-2|15|-|TRBJ1-5
TGTGCCAGCAGCTTACAGGCGGGTATACAACAGCCCCAGCATTTT
CASSLQAGIQQPQHF
>-|TRBV5-1|14|-|TRBJ2-3
TGCGCCAGCAGCTCGGCCGGGAGAATAGATACGCAGTATTTT
CASSSAGRIDTQYF
>TRBD2|TRBV7-2|19|-|TRBJ2-1
TGTGCCAGCAGCTCCCCGCCGACGGGAGGGGTGTCCTCCTACAATGAGCAGTTCTTC
CASSSPPTGGVSSYNEQFF
>-|TRBV30|16|few|TRBJ1-6
TGTGCCTGGAGTGAGGGAGGGAGCTCCTATAATTCACCCCTCCACTTT
CAWSEGGSSYNSPLHF
>-|TRBV10-3|15|-|TRBJ1-5
TGTGCCATCAGTGATCGGGCGGGCGGGGATCAGCCCCAGCATTTT
CAISDRAGGDQPQHF
>TRBD2|TRBV19|16|few|TRBJ2-2
TGTGCCAGTAGTTACCGACTAGCCCTGAACACCGGGGAGCTGTTTTTT
CASSYRLALNTGELFF
>TRBD1|TRBV5-1|14|few|TRBJ1-2
TGCGCCAGCAGCATTGGGACAGGCGAGGATGGCTACACCTTC
CASSIGTGEDGYTF
>TRBD1|TRBV7-6|16|-|TRBJ2-1
TGTGCCAGCAGCGAGAGCGCGGGACAGGGGGACAATGAGCAGTTCTTC
CASSESAGQGDNEQFF
>TRBD2|TRBV7-8|18|-|TRBJ2-1
TGTGCCAGCAGCTCGACTGGGACTAGCGGGGCAACCTACAATGAGCAGTTCTTC
CASSSTGTSGATYNEQFF
>TRBD2|TRBV7-9|15|-|TRBJ2-1
TGTGCCAGCAGCTTATATCCTAGCGGTCCCAATGAGCAGTTCTTC
CASSLYPSGPNEQFF
>TRBD2|TRBV30|15|few|TRBJ2-2
TGTGCCCGGGGACTAGCGGGAGCGGGAACCGGGGAGCTGTTTTTT
CARGLAGAGTGELFF
>TRBD2|TRBV7-3|17|-|TRBJ2-1
TGTGCCAGCAGCTTCCGACTAGCGGGGGGGACCTACAATGAGCAGTTCTTC
CASSFRLAGGTYNEQFF
>TRBD2|TRBV7-9|16|-|TRBJ2-1
TGTGCCAGCAGCTTTGGCACTAGCGGAGGCTACAATGAGCAGTTCTTC
CASSFGTSGGYNEQFF
>-|TRBV7-9|13|few|TRBJ2-7
TGTGCCAGCTGCCGAGACAACTCCTACGAGCAGTACTTC
CASCRDNSYEQYF
>-|TRBV7-9|14|few|TRBJ2-5
TGTGCCAGCAGCCCCCTGGCGGTTCAAGAGACCCAGTACTTC
CASSPLAVQETQYF
>-|TRBV7-2|17|-|TRBJ1-5
TGTGCCAGCAGCCCTTCCAGCCCGACAATCCTCAATCAGCCCCAGCATTTT
CASSPSSPTILNQPQHF
>-|TRBV4-3|8|few|TRBJ2-7
TGCCCCATCGACGAGCAGTACTTC
CPIDEQYF
>-|TRBV5-1|15|few|TRBJ2-7
TGCGCCAGCAGCCCCGGGGGAGCAGGTATATACGAGCAGTACTTC
CASSPGGAGIYEQYF
>TRBD1|TRBV29-1|14|few|TRBJ1-1
TGCAGCGTTCAAATGACAGGGGTGAACACTGAAGCTTTCTTT
CSVQMTGVNTEAFF
>TRBD2|TRBV4-1|18|few|TRBJ2-5
TGCGCCAGCAGCCAACCCCGATTCGCTAGCGGGAGGCCTGAGACCCAGTACTTC
CASSQPRFASGRPETQYF
>-|TRBV7-2|14|few|TRBJ2-5
TGTGCCAGCAGCTTATCACAGGCGCAAGAGACCCAGTACTTC
CASSLSQAQETQYF
>-|TRBV5-6|13|few|TRBJ2-7
TGTGCCAGCAGCCAGGGCCGGGCCTACGAGCAGTACTTC
CASSQGRAYEQYF
>TRBD1|TRBV29-1|13|-|TRBJ2-3
TGCAGCGTCGCACAGGGGGCTGGAGATACGCAGTATTTT
CSVAQGAGDTQYF
>TRBD2|TRBV4-3|14|-|TRBJ2-1
TGCGCCAGCAGTCAGCGGGGGGGTAACAATGAGCAGTTCTTC
CASSQRGGNNEQFF
>-|TRBV7-2|13|few|TRBJ1-5
TGTGCCAGCAGCTTAGCGCTAAGTCAGCCCCAGCATTTT
CASSLALSQPQHF
>-|TRBV5-6|15|few|TRBJ2-6
TGTGCCAGCAGCAGCGACAGCTCTGGGGCCAACGTCCTGACTTTC
CASSSDSSGANVLTF
>-|TRBV5-7|17|-|TRBJ2-7
TGTGCCAGCATTGCGGGGCAGCGGCGCCCCGGCTGTTACGAGCAGTACTTC
CASIAGQRRPGCYEQYF
>-|TRBV6-5|15|-|TRBJ1-2
TGTGCCAGCAGTTACGGAGCAGTTCATAACTATGGCTACACCTTC
CASSYGAVHNYGYTF
>-|TRBV9|15|-|TRBJ1-4
TGTGCCAGCAGCACCGGTCCCGGGACTAATGAAAAACTGTTTTTT
CASSTGPGTNEKLFF
>TRBD2|TRBV29-1|17|-|TRBJ2-5
TGCAGCGGGGGCCGGGGGGCTAGCGGGAGGGCGGAGGAGACCCAGTACTTC
CSGGRGASGRAEETQYF
>-|TRBV4-3|15|-|TRBJ1-6
TGCGCCAGCAGCCAGGGATCAGGGGTTGGCTCACCCCTCCACTTT
CASSQGSGVGSPLHF
>TRBD1|TRBV19|13|once|TRBJ1-2
TGTGCCAGTAGTATTCGACAGGGGTATGGCTACACCTTC
CASSIRQGYGYTF
>-|TRBV30|11|-|TRBJ2-5
TGTGCCTGGGGTCTAGGAGAGACCCAGTACTTC
CAWGLGETQYF